These T cell receptor beta chains were read from a single sample in a study of T cells in Graves' hyperthyroidism and ophthalmopathy. In TCRdb, the multiplex PCR reads were re-called with MiXCR into one record per CDR3 protein. Of fewer than 400,000 distinct CDR3 sequences in the sample, about 14% are singletons; the top ten hold around 28%. The sequenced material came from blood. These receptors were collected from a man over 45 with Graves' ophthalmopathy. Both conserved end residues are part of each CDR3. The order of the fields is V gene, D gene, J gene, CDR3 protein. D genes are given only for firm matches.

>TRBV7-9|TRBD1|TRBJ1-4
CASGPGQAEKLFF
>TRBV7-8|NA|TRBJ2-5
CASSEQVPAETQYF
>TRBV28|TRBD2|TRBJ2-1
CASSSAPKRGGVGEQFF
>TRBV20-1|NA|TRBJ2-6
CSARTPSGVSGANVLTF
>TRBV7-8|TRBD2|TRBJ2-7
CASSLEPLAGAHEQYF
>TRBV20-1|TRBD2|TRBJ2-1
CSASSGGGGDEQFF
>TRBV20-1|NA|TRBJ2-1
CSARDLGERSYNEQFF
>TRBV2|TRBD1|TRBJ2-7
CASKRQGYEQYF
>TRBV5-4|NA|TRBJ2-3
CASSPIRSQGVATDTQYF
>TRBV19|TRBD2|TRBJ2-1
CASSIDGTRYYNEQFF
>TRBV6-1|NA|TRBJ1-5
CASSDRERFSNQPQHF
>TRBV11-2|TRBD1|TRBJ2-4
CASSLQGVKNIQYF
>TRBV6-1|TRBD2|TRBJ2-7
CASSEAQKRGTREQYF
>TRBV30|NA|TRBJ1-1
CAWRRGLLEAFF
>TRBV28|NA|TRBJ1-1
CASSTTGTTGLVEAFF
>TRBV29-1|NA|TRBJ2-7
CSVEADSGYEQYF
>TRBV10-1|NA|TRBJ2-7
CASSDGGTDLYEQYF
>TRBV5-1|NA|TRBJ2-4
CASSRDPGAVGAIQYF
>TRBV2|TRBD1|TRBJ2-4
CASSAKRDSFKNIQYF
>TRBV24-1|TRBD2|TRBJ2-5
CATSDFLAGEVEETQYF
>TRBV3-1|TRBD2|TRBJ2-1
CASSQRAGGNEQFF
>TRBV6-5|NA|TRBJ1-1
CASSYSVGGEGEAFF
>TRBV20-1|NA|TRBJ2-1
CSAPKVGAPFNEQFF
>TRBV11-2|NA|TRBJ2-7
CASSTLAGSSYEQYF
>TRBV19|NA|TRBJ1-1
CMTTLNTEAFF
>TRBV10-3|TRBD2|TRBJ2-7
CAISEWTSSTYEQYF
>TRBV7-6|NA|TRBJ2-7
CASSEGAGNYYEQYF
>TRBV10-3|NA|TRBJ2-1
CAISEIGYDEQFF
>TRBV5-1|NA|TRBJ2-3
CASSLTGTSSTDTQYF
>TRBV10-2|NA|TRBJ1-1
CASSGYGGRSEGTEAFF
>TRBV7-9|NA|TRBJ1-6
CASSLVVQTASPLHF
>TRBV3-1|NA|TRBJ2-2
CASSLSRVLTGELFF
>TRBV30|NA|TRBJ2-7
CAWNRGRDYEQYF
>TRBV20-1|NA|TRBJ1-2
CSAPPGGTGGTNYGYTF
>TRBV19|TRBD2|TRBJ2-5
CASSTRLAGVGGTQYF
>TRBV3-1|TRBD1|TRBJ1-1
CASSPRQGYETEAFF
>TRBV2|TRBD2|TRBJ2-1
CASSDRTSGYNEQFF
>TRBV7-3|TRBD2|TRBJ2-1
CASSTTSGPYNEQFF
>TRBV11-2|NA|TRBJ2-1
CASSTGTIYNEQFF
>TRBV27|NA|TRBJ2-1
CASSLAQGIFNEQFF
>TRBV20-1|NA|TRBJ1-2
CSAQANYGYTF
>TRBV18|NA|TRBJ2-3
CASSPVSQITDTQYF
>TRBV7-2|NA|TRBJ2-3
CASSLWNTQYF